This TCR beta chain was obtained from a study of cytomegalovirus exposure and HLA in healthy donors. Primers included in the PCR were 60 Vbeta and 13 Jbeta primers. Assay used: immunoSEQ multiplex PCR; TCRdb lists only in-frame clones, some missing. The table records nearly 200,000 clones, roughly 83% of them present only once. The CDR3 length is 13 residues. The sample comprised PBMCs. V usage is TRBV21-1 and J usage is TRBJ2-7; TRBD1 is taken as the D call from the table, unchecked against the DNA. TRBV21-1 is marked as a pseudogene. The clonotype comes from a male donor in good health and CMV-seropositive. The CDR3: CASSKDQGAEQYF. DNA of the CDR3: TGTGCCAGCAGCAAAGATCAAGGGGCCGAGCAGTACTTC.